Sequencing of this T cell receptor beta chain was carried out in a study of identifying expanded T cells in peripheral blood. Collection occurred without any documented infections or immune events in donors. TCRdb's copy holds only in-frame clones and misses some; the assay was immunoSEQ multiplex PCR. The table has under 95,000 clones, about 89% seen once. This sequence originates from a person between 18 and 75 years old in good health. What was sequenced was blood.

CDR3 in amino acids: CASSLGTGPEAFF. The CDR3 DNA follows: TGTGCCAGCAGCTTAGGGACAGGGCCTGAAGCTTTCTTT. This sequence joins TRBV7-2 and TRBJ1-1; 8 positions match TRBD1. J gave up 6 bases and V 1 base, and 1 base lay outside the gene matches. Germline V CDR1 and CDR2: SGHTA, FQGNSA. The CDR3 sequence is 13 residues long.